This TCR beta chain originates from a study of PD-1 blockade in classical Hodgkin lymphoma. Every single patient, without exception, relapsed after autologous stem cell transplantation, and brentuximab vedotin exposure varied. Complete response, partial response or progressive disease was recorded as best response. As regards this clone: The antigen is not known.

Repertoires were generated with immunoSEQ multiplex PCR, while TCRdb's copy carries only in-frame clones and drops some. The sample shows some 96,000 clones, approximately 80% of them seen only once. The study's findings and limits: Healthy donors reportedly exceeded newly diagnosed patients in baseline TCR diversity. Patients newly diagnosed and complete responders had comparable baseline diversity. CD4+ TCR diversity, unlike CD8+, climbed significantly by C4D1.

Germline V lookup: CDR1 SGHRS, CDR2 YFSETQ. CDR3 length: 16 amino acids. The V and J ends lost 7 bases and 9 bases, in that order; junction bases with no gene match: 13. Sequenced material: peripheral blood mononuclear cells (PBMCs), taken before the second cycle of nivolumab. This TCR derives from a human donor with classical Hodgkin lymphoma. The rearrangement joins TRBV5-1 to TRBJ2-1, with 13 bases lining up with TRBD2. DNA of the CDR3: TGCGCCAGCGGACCCAGCGGACTAGCGGGAGTTGGTGAGCAGTTCTTC. It encodes CASGPSGLAGVGEQFF. The variable domain in full, with the rest retrieved from reference TRBV5-1 and TRBJ2-1, is KAGVTQTPRYLIKTRGQQVTLSCSPISGHRSVSWYQQTPGQGLQFLFEYFSETQRNKGNFPGRFSGRQFSNSRSEMNVSTLELGDSALYLCASGPSGLAGVGEQFFGPGTRLTVL.